These 7 T cell receptor beta chains were sequenced from one sample in a study of shared clonotypes between healthy human individuals. The table came from immunoSEQ multiplex PCR; TCRdb's copy has only in-frame clones and leaves some out. Of over a million clones in the sample, 78% were seen once. Sequenced sample: memory CD4+ T cells from PBMCs. Regarding subset: CD45RA-negative fraction. These receptors were taken from a man between 18 and 29 years old in good health. Some clones in this sample may be carry-over from other donors' samples.

The rearrangement uses TRBV4-3 and TRBJ2-3, with 7 bases that match TRBD2. Germline CDR1 LGHNA, CDR2 YSLEER. Trimming took 4 bases from V and 6 from J; bases not matched to a gene: 7. The CDR3 is 14 amino acids. CDR3 bases: TGCGCCAGCAGCCGGCGGGAGCGCCGGGATACGCAGTATTTT. It translates to CASSRRERRDTQYF.

The chain employs TRBV5-4 and TRBJ2-6; D is undetermined. This CDR3 comprises 18 residues. Trimming removed 0 bases at V and 0 bases at J, with 13 bases between. CDR1 and CDR2 from the germline V gene are SGHNT and YYREEE (reference sequence). The CDR3 here is CASSLAPGSVSGANVLTF. In DNA form, the CDR3 reads TGTGCCAGCAGCTTGGCCCCGGGCTCCGTCTCTGGGGCCAACGTCCTGACTTTC.

The chain combines TRBV27 with TRBJ2-2, with D uncertain. V gave up 3 bases and J gave up 6 bases, with 14 bases separating them. In germline, CDR1 is MNHEY, CDR2 SMNVEV (reference sequence). There are 15 residues in the CDR3. The CDR3: CASSFSTTWPGELFF. The CDR3 bases are TGTGCCAGCAGTTTTTCGACCACTTGGCCCGGGGAGCTGTTTTTT.

The chain employs TRBV4-1 and TRBJ2-5, with 10 bases matching TRBD2. The V gene end was trimmed by 2 bases and the J gene end by 5 bases; junction bases not matched to a gene: 20. The CDR3 extends over 20 amino acids. Germline V gene sequence: CDR1 MGHRA, CDR2 YSYEKL. The chain's CDR3 is CASSQWSPAGGPTRRETQYF. The CDR3 DNA follows: TGCGCCAGCAGCCAATGGTCCCCAGCGGGAGGGCCGACCCGTCGGGAGACCCAGTACTTC.

The chain links TRBV27 to TRBJ2-7, with D maybe TRBD2 (6 bases). The germline gives CDR1 MNHEY, CDR2 SMNVEV (reference sequence). CDR3 length: 13 amino acids. Trimming took 4 bases from V and 7 from J, leaving 14 bases between them. Written as DNA, the CDR3 is TGTGCCAGCAGTTATAGAGGGGCGGGGGAGCAGTACTTC. Protein product: CASSYRGAGEQYF.

V and J are TRBV5-1 and TRBJ2-1, with 7 nucleotides matching TRBD1. CDR1 SGHRS and CDR2 YFSETQ come from the germline V gene. V shed 0 bases and J 0 bases; nucleotides not matched to a gene: 3. This CDR3 is built from 16 residues. As DNA, the CDR3 is TGCGCCAGCAGCTTGGAGGCAGGGGGCTCCTACAATGAGCAGTTCTTC. Its translation is CASSLEAGGSYNEQFF.

CDR3 in amino acids: CASSPDGRYTDTQYF. The CDR3 DNA sequence: TGTGCCAGCAGCCCCGATGGGCGGTACACAGATACGCAGTATTTT. The rearrangement links TRBV7-3 to TRBJ2-3; no clear D. Germline CDR1 SGHTA, CDR2 FQGTGA. The CDR3 extends over 15 amino acids. Trimming cost V 5 bases and J 2 bases, with 14 bases left between them.